What follows are 25 T cell receptor beta chains derived from one specimen sequenced in a study of blood T cell repertoires in COVID-19. Measured with immunoSEQ multiplex PCR; TCRdb has only the in-frame clones, and not every one. The sample lists approximately 28,000 clones; about 84% were seen once. Sequencing used peripheral blood. The receptors were sampled from a woman aged 55-69 years with acute or convalescent COVID-19.

V usage is TRBV7-9 and J usage is TRBJ2-7; 9 bases fit TRBD1. The germline CDR1 and CDR2 sequences are SEHNR and FQNEAQ (reference sequence). The J segment lost 4 bases and the V segment lost 0 bases, leaving 4 bases of the junction unmatched. The CDR3 extends over 15 amino acids. This CDR3 is CASSLANRGQYEQYF. Here the CDR3 DNA reads TGTGCCAGCAGCTTAGCAAACAGGGGGCAATACGAGCAGTACTTC.

The V and J genes are TRBV2 and TRBJ2-5; a weak D match, TRBD1 (6 bases). Germline assignment: CDR1 SNHLY and CDR2 FYNNEI. The ends were cut back, 1 base at V and 3 bases at J, with 12 bases in the middle. The CDR3 extends over 15 amino acids. The CDR3 DNA reads as TGTGCCAGCAGTGAAGTTGGGGGCAGCAAAGAGACCCAGTACTTC. This encodes CASSEVGGSKETQYF. Together with reference TRBV2 and TRBJ2-5, the CDR3 gives the full variable domain: EPEVTQTPSHQVTQMGQEVILRCVPISNHLYFYWYRQILGQKVEFLVSFYNNEISEKSEIFDDQFSVERPDGSNFTLKIRSTKLEDSAMYFCASSEVGGSKETQYFGPGTRLLVL.

This chain uses TRBV19 with TRBJ1-2; TRBD1 agrees at 9 bases. J gave up 2 bases and V 5 bases, and 9 bases lay outside the gene matches. From germline, CDR1 is LNHDA and CDR2 SQIVND (reference sequence). The CDR3 contains 16 residues. Written as DNA, the CDR3 is TGTGCCAGTAGTTTCCGGGACAGGGCCCTCAACTATGGCTACACCTTC. This translates into CASSFRDRALNYGYTF. Variable domain in full (rest from reference TRBV19 and TRBJ1-2): DGGITQSPKYLFRKEGQNVTLSCEQNLNHDAMYWYRQDPGQGLRLIYYSQIVNDFQKGDIAEGYSVSREKKESFPLTVTSAQKNPTAFYLCASSFRDRALNYGYTFGSGTRLTVV.

V is TRBV30 and J is TRBJ1-2; D uncertain. This CDR3 comprises 11 residues. Looked up from germline, CDR1 is GTSNPN and CDR2 is SVGIG (reference sequence). V was trimmed by 0 bases and J by 7 bases, leaving 6 bases between them. The CDR3 is CAWSVLAGYTF. The DNA of the CDR3 is TGTGCCTGGAGTGTACTTGCTGGCTACACCTTC. Supplemented by reference TRBV30 and TRBJ1-2, the full variable domain reads SQTIHQWPATLVQPVGSPLSLECTVEGTSNPNLYWYRQAAGRGLQLLFYSVGIGQISSEVPQNLSASRPQDRQFILSSKKLLLSDSGFYLCAWSVLAGYTFGSGTRLTVV.

The V gene is TRBV25-1, the J gene TRBJ2-2, with a possible D match to TRBD1 (5 bases). Trimming removed 6 bases from V and 1 base from J, with 9 bases in between. The CDR3 covers 14 residues. CDR1 MGHDK and CDR2 SYGVNS come from the germline V gene. CDR3 DNA sequence: TGTGCCAGCAGGGCAGGGCTGAACACCGGGGAGCTGTTTTTT. Amino acids: CASRAGLNTGELFF.

The chain is built from TRBV25-1 and TRBJ2-1; TRBD2 aligns across 10 bases. Germline V gene data show CDR1 as MGHDK and CDR2 as SYGVNS. Unmatched junction bases numbered 2, after V lost 3 bases and J lost 0 bases. The CDR3 is made up of 16 amino acids. CDR3 in DNA: TGTGCCAGCAGTGATCAGCGGGGGGGCTCCTACAATGAGCAGTTCTTC. Its protein product is CASSDQRGGSYNEQFF.

CDR3 sequence (DNA): TGTGCCAGCAGCTCGACAGCCGGAAACACCATATATTTT. Its protein product is CASSSTAGNTIYF. This sequence joins TRBV7-2 and TRBJ1-3, with D possibly TRBD1 on 5 matching bases. The CDR3 runs 13 residues. Germline CDR1 and CDR2: SGHTA and FQGNSA. Trimming cost V 4 bases and J 4 bases, with 8 bases left between them.

This clone occurred once. The chain couples TRBV30 to TRBJ1-3; 7 positions agree with TRBD1. The CDR3 consists of 15 residues. Germline trimming cut 3 bases from V and 2 bases from J; bases unmatched to any gene: 7. CDR1 and CDR2 (germline): GTSNPN, SVGIG (reference sequence). The CDR3 DNA reads as TGTGCCTGGAGCCAGGGGGAAAGCCCTGGAAACACCATATATTTT. This gives the protein CAWSQGESPGNTIYF.

This chain uses TRBV18 with TRBJ2-7, with unresolved D. There are 12 residues in the CDR3. V lost 3 bases and J 7 bases, leaving 10 bases between the germline ends. Germline lookup yields CDR1 KGHSH and CDR2 LQKENI. CDR3 protein: CASSPQDKEQYF. The CDR3 bases are TGTGCCAGCTCACCGCAGGATAAAGAGCAGTACTTC.

The chain carries TRBV6-5 and TRBJ2-7, with D perhaps TRBD1 (5 bases). From germline, CDR1 is MNHEY and CDR2 SVGAGI. This CDR3 has 15 amino acids. Trimming took 0 bases from V and 1 from J, leaving 10 bases between them. CDR3 sequence (DNA): TGTGCCAGCAGTTACTCGGGTGCAGGGTCCTACGAGCAGTACTTC. This sequence encodes CASSYSGAGSYEQYF.

There are a few counts of this clone. The CDR3 sequence is CATSDLMGVLTF. The CDR3 nucleotides read TGTGCCACCAGTGACCTGATGGGAGTTCTGACCTTC. This sequence joins TRBV24-1 and TRBJ1-2, with D uncertain. The CDR3 contains 12 residues. Germline values: CDR1 KGHDR, CDR2 SFDVKD. V lost 4 bases and J 14 bases, leaving 16 bases between the germline ends.

The chain employs TRBV6-5 and TRBJ1-3, with a tentative D call TRBD1 (5 bases). This CDR3 spans 13 amino acids. Germline V lookup: CDR1 MNHEY, CDR2 SVGAGI. Trimming pared 4 bases from V and 2 bases from J, leaving 6 bases between. CDR3 DNA: TGTGCCAGCAGTTCGGGGGCTGGAAACACCATATATTTT. Its translation is CASSSGAGNTIYF.

The chain has TRBV25-1 and TRBJ2-5; D gene unclear. Germline CDR1 MGHDK, CDR2 SYGVNS. V dropped 0 bases and J dropped 7 bases, with 9 bases sitting between them. This CDR3 has 13 amino acids. The CDR3 sequence is CASSEYSGGTQYF. For the CDR3, the DNA is TGTGCCAGCAGTGAATACAGTGGTGGGACCCAGTACTTC.

This clone was detected only a few times. The genes are TRBV7-3 and TRBJ1-2; 7 bases map to TRBD1. CDR3 length: 15 amino acids. The junction had 6 bases not matched to a gene; V was cut back by 1 base and J by 4 bases. The germline V gene encodes CDR1 SGHTA and CDR2 FQGTGA. CDR3 DNA: TGTGCCAGCAGCTTAAAGGACAGGAACCCCTATGGCTACACCTTC. Amino acids: CASSLKDRNPYGYTF.

The V and J genes are TRBV10-3 and TRBJ2-3; D is uncertain. V shed 6 bases and J shed 0 bases, with 4 bases lying between them. CDR1 and CDR2 from the germline V gene are ENHRY and SYGVKD. This CDR3 contains 12 residues. CDR3 coding DNA: TGTGCCATCAGCACTAGCACAGATACGCAGTATTTT. As protein: CAISTSTDTQYF.

CDR3 bases: TGCGCCAGCAGCTCCCTTGGACAGGGGGAGAATGAGCAGTTCTTC. Translation: CASSSLGQGENEQFF. V gene TRBV5-1 combines with J gene TRBJ2-1; 10 nucleotides align to TRBD1. The germline gives CDR1 SGHRS, CDR2 YFSETQ. The V gene end was trimmed by 3 bases and the J gene end by 7 bases; junction bases not matched to a gene: 7. The CDR3 sequence is 15 residues long.

This clone has more than one count but fewer than ten. Here the CDR3 reads CASSPLRQGGNTEAFF. The CDR3 bases are TGCGCCAGCAGCCCCCTCCGACAGGGGGGGAACACTGAAGCTTTCTTT. The V gene is TRBV5-1, the J gene TRBJ1-1, with TRBD1 matching 9 bases. The CDR3 is 16 residues long. V trimming: 4 bases; J trimming: 1 base; junction bases outside the gene matches: 8. CDR1 and CDR2 (germline): SGHRS, YFSETQ.

The table lists this clone with a few counts. J is TRBJ2-2 and V is TRBV6-5, with D maybe TRBD2 (5 bases). Germline assignment: CDR1 MNHEY and CDR2 SVGAGI. V was shortened by 7 bases and J by 4 bases, with 13 bases between the two germline ends. The CDR3 extends over 14 amino acids. CDR3 protein: CASTLRGFTGELFF. CDR3 bases: TGTGCCAGCACCCTACGGGGTTTCACCGGGGAGCTGTTTTTT.

This clone was counted a few times. The genes are TRBV28 and TRBJ1-2, with TRBD1 matching 9 bases. Unmatched junction bases numbered 13, after V lost 4 bases and J lost 4 bases. The CDR3 has 17 residues. CDR1 and CDR2 (germline): MDHEN, SYDVKM. The CDR3 region is CASSSVKGTGRSYGYTF. The CDR3 region has the DNA TGTGCCAGCAGTTCGGTAAAGGGGACAGGGCGTTCCTATGGCTACACCTTC.

The chain joins TRBV30 to TRBJ1-6; D unclear. CDR1 GTSNPN and CDR2 SVGIG come from the germline V gene (reference sequence). V dropped 4 bases and J dropped 0 bases, with 10 bases sitting between them. The CDR3 loop spans 15 amino acids. The CDR3 loop is CAWKVSGSYNSPLHF. DNA of the CDR3: TGTGCCTGGAAGGTGTCAGGCTCCTATAATTCACCCCTCCACTTT.

J is TRBJ1-4 and V is TRBV28; D perhaps matches TRBD1 (5 bases). Germline V gene lookup returns CDR1 MDHEN and CDR2 SYDVKM. The V and J ends lost 5 bases and 7 bases respectively, with 14 bases between them. The CDR3 is 14 residues long. The chain's CDR3 is CASSIQGGIEKLFF. Written as DNA, the CDR3 is TGTGCCAGCAGTATCCAGGGCGGGATTGAAAAACTGTTTTTT.

The chain combines TRBV7-9 with TRBJ2-7; a weak D match, TRBD2 (5 bases). The V gene's germline CDR1 is SEHNR and CDR2 FQNEAQ (reference sequence). Trimming pared 1 base from V and 0 bases from J, leaving 10 bases between. This CDR3 has 15 residues. CDR3 loop: CASSLGVGSSYEQYF. CDR3 DNA: TGTGCCAGCAGCTTAGGAGTGGGGAGCTCCTACGAGCAGTACTTC.

The chain joins TRBV19 to TRBJ1-3; tentatively, D is TRBD1 (6 bases). Germline CDR1 is LNHDA and CDR2 is SQIVND (reference sequence). The CDR3 covers 16 residues. The V and J ends lost 3 bases and 0 bases respectively, with 12 bases between them. CDR3 sequence (DNA): TGTGCCAGTAGTATCCCCAGGGGTAACTCTGGAAACACCATATATTTT. This codes for CASSIPRGNSGNTIYF.

The CDR3 sequence is CASSTDRALYGYTF. In nucleotides, the CDR3 is TGTGCCAGCAGCACGGACAGGGCACTCTATGGCTACACCTTC. The chain combines TRBV7-9 with TRBJ1-2; TRBD1 matches at 8 bases. After removal of 5 bases from V and 4 bases from J, the junction contained 6 bases not matched to a gene. The CDR3 loop spans 14 amino acids. Germline V CDR1 and CDR2: SEHNR, FQNEAQ (reference sequence).

This chain uses TRBV10-3 with TRBJ1-5; 8 nucleotides agree with TRBD1. V shed 6 bases, J shed 2 bases, and the junction held 3 bases outside the gene matches. CDR3 length: 14 amino acids. Germline CDR1 is ENHRY and CDR2 is SYGVKD. The CDR3 coding sequence is TGTGCCATCAGCGACAGGGGTGGCAATCAGCCCCAGCATTTT. Amino acids: CAISDRGGNQPQHF.